This T cell receptor (beta chain) emerged from a study of blood T cell repertoires in COVID-19. As for the study in general: Acute and convalescent COVID-19 specimens originated in the United States, Italy and Spain. T cells, B-cell-depleted T cells, or PBMCs supplied cDNA or gDNA.

Authors' processing steps: Nucleated cell number was recorded as an estimate derived from reference gene primer amplification. Using immunoSEQ multiplex PCR, the repertoire was profiled, and TCRdb retains in-frame clones only, with some absent. V, J and clone size reflect that table, while D and trimming were determined from the DNA. Counted here are roughly 90,000 clones, just under 80% occurring once; the ten biggest clones make up approximately 15%. In its sample, this clone was seen once. Germline V CDR1 and CDR2: MDHEN, SYDVKM. The CDR3 is 17 residues long. V was pared by 6 bases and J by 4 bases, with 15 bases of the junction left unmatched.

The source material was peripheral blood. This receptor was obtained from a human donor in a cohort sampled during active COVID-19. This rearrangement joins TRBV28 to TRBJ1-2; TRBD1 agrees at 9 bases. CDR3 residues: CASSPPGGTGWGYGYTF. The CDR3 bases are TGTGCCAGCAGCCCTCCCGGGGGGACAGGGTGGGGCTATGGCTACACCTTC.